This T cell receptor beta chain stems from a study of persistence of HIV-infected CD4 T cells. At the level of the study: The sample holds CD4+ T cells responsive to CMV or HIV-1 Gag. The study's findings and limits: Antigen-responding cells were enriched for degenerate expanded CDR3beta sequences. TCRbeta richness was lower in CMV- and Gag-responding cells than in anti-CD3/anti-CD28-responding cells.

This CDR3 contains 10 residues. Germline CDR1 is SQVTM and CDR2 is ANQGSEA. Trimming cost V 7 bases and J 1 base, with 4 bases left between them. An overlapping HIV-1 Gag peptide pool stimulated these cells at 0.85 to 1 ug/peptide/mL. Memory cells lacking CD40L and CD69 with high CD45RO were sorted. Donors had undetectable plasma HIV-1 RNA, under 50 copies/mL, for 4+ years. In this sample, this clone turned up a few times. The antigen remains undetermined. Sequencing used immunoSEQ version 4 in survey mode. Profiled with immunoSEQ multiplex PCR; TCRdb holds only in-frame clones, not every one. The repertoire consists of approximately 40,000 clones, with 75% to 85% occurring once and the leading ten covering about 14%.

The chain couples TRBV29-1 to TRBJ1-1; D remains ambiguous. This TCR derives from an adult man with HIV who was CMV-seropositive. Material: CD4+ T cells sorted from PBMCs after roughly 17-hour stimulation, obtained from a patient who received antiretroviral therapy. The CDR3 here is CSASNTEAFF. The CDR3 nucleotides are TGCAGCGCTTCGAACACTGAAGCTTTCTTT.